The 16 T cell receptor beta chains in this list originate from one sample, sequenced in a study of T cells in Graves' hyperthyroidism and ophthalmopathy. TCR beta CDR3 region amplification was performed from RNA transcripts. When the TCR CDR3 underwent first-round RT-PCR, the HTBI primer set was used. TCRdb redid the calling of the multiplex PCR reads with MiXCR, one entry per CDR3 protein. The table has about 460,000 distinct CDR3 sequences, about 20% seen once; the top ten hold approximately 49%. The sample was blood. The receptors come from a woman in her 70s with Graves' ophthalmopathy.

This chain uses TRBV11-3 with TRBJ2-1; TRBD2 agrees at 9 bases. The germline CDR1 and CDR2 sequences are SGHNT and YENEEA. V trimming: 1 base; J trimming: 2 bases; junction bases outside the gene matches: 3. This CDR3 has 16 residues. The CDR3 nucleotides read TGTGCCAGCAGCTTAGGGGCTAGCGGGACCTACAATGAGCAGTTCTTC. This codes for CASSLGASGTYNEQFF. The variable domain in full, completed from reference TRBV11-3 and TRBJ2-1, reads EAGVVQSPRYKIIEKKQPVAFWCNPISGHNTLYWYLQNLGQGPELLIRYENEEAVDDSQLPKDRFSAERLKGVDSTLKIQPAELGDSAVYLCASSLGASGTYNEQFFGPGTRLTVL.

This clonotype was seen only a few times. The V call is TRBV7-9, the J call TRBJ2-7, with a possible D match to TRBD2 (6 bases). The germline V gene encodes CDR1 SEHNR and CDR2 FQNEAQ (reference sequence). V was shortened by 1 base and J by 4 bases, with 14 bases between the two germline ends. The CDR3 covers 15 residues. CDR3 loop: CASSLDTGAVYEQYF. In DNA form, the CDR3 reads TGTGCCAGCAGCTTAGATACGGGAGCCGTGTACGAGCAGTACTTC. The full variable domain, its missing parts supplied by reference TRBV7-9 and TRBJ2-7, is DTGVSQNPRHKITKRGQNVTFRCDPISEHNRLYWYRQTLGQGPEFLTYFQNEAQLEKSRLLSDRFSAERPKGSFSTLEIQRTEQGDSAMYLCASSLDTGAVYEQYFGPGTRLTVT.

At least ten counts were recorded for this clonotype. The rearrangement links TRBV27 to TRBJ1-5, with D hard to call. Per germline, CDR1 MNHEY and CDR2 SMNVEV (reference sequence). This CDR3 contains 13 residues. The V gene lost 3 bases and the J gene lost 7 bases, with 10 bases spanning the gap. The CDR3 protein is CASSFTGVQPQHF. Here the CDR3 DNA reads TGTGCCAGCAGTTTCACCGGGGTACAGCCCCAGCATTTT.

The chain recombines TRBV3-1 with TRBJ2-7; the match to TRBD1 covers 12 bases. Trimming removed 8 bases from V and 4 bases from J; junction bases left unmatched: 6. CDR3 size: 14 residues. Germline V CDR1 and CDR2: LGHDT, YNNKEL (reference sequence). CDR3 sequence: CASGDRGLYYEQYF. The CDR3 bases are TGTGCCAGCGGGGACAGGGGGCTTTATTACGAGCAGTACTTC.

This rearrangement joins TRBV6-1 to TRBJ2-1; 7 positions agree with TRBD2. Germline V gene lookup returns CDR1 MNHNS and CDR2 SASEGT. Losses at the gene ends were 7 bases for V and 3 bases for J; bases not matched to a gene: 9. CDR3 length: 15 residues. CDR3 residues: CASTGGGSDYNEQFF. CDR3 bases: TGTGCCAGCACGGGTGGCGGGAGCGACTACAATGAGCAGTTCTTC.

This clonotype was found many times. V is TRBV6-1 and J is TRBJ2-1; 7 nucleotides line up with TRBD2. V was clipped by 2 bases and J by 1 base; unmatched bases: 11. The CDR3 spans 18 residues. Per germline, CDR1 MNHNS and CDR2 SASEGT. The CDR3 region has the DNA TGTGCCAGCAGTGAATCATGGAGAGCGGGAATGTCCTACAATGAGCAGTTCTTC. Protein: CASSESWRAGMSYNEQFF.

This clonotype has just a few counts. This chain uses TRBV4-3 with TRBJ1-2, with D maybe TRBD1 (5 bases). V lost 4 bases to trimming and J lost 2 bases, with 11 bases between them. The germline CDR1 and CDR2 sequences are LGHNA and YSLEER. This CDR3 is built from 14 residues. The CDR3 is CASSLIGANYGYTF. CDR3 sequence (DNA): TGCGCCAGCAGCCTCATAGGGGCGAACTATGGCTACACCTTC.

This clonotype has more than one count but fewer than ten. CDR3 DNA sequence: TGCAGCGGTCGACGGACAGAAAACACTGAAGCTTTCTTT. Amino acids: CSGRRTENTEAFF. The gene calls are TRBV29-1 and TRBJ1-1; tentative D call: TRBD1 (6 bases). CDR1 and CDR2 from the germline V gene are SQVTM and ANQGSEA. This CDR3 spans 13 amino acids. The V and J ends lost 7 bases and 2 bases respectively, with 14 bases between them.

As DNA, the CDR3 is TGTGCCAGCAGCAAGGGGGCAGGGGGTGCAGCTTTCTTT. This sequence encodes CASSKGAGGAAFF. The chain recombines TRBV11-2 with TRBJ1-1; 7 nucleotides line up with TRBD1. J gave up 10 bases and V 5 bases, and 10 bases lay outside the gene matches. The length of the CDR3 is 13 residues. The germline gives CDR1 SGHAT, CDR2 FQNNGV.

The V and J genes are TRBV19 and TRBJ2-5; 10 bases match TRBD1. V dropped 6 bases and J dropped 4; count of bases not matched to a gene: 8. The CDR3 contains 15 residues. CDR1 and CDR2 (germline): LNHDA, SQIVND (reference sequence). For the CDR3, the DNA is TGTGCCAGTAGACAGCGGGACAGGGGAAGAGAGACCCAGTACTTC. It encodes CASRQRDRGRETQYF.

The chain is built from TRBV20-1 and TRBJ2-2, with 8 bases aligning to TRBD2. With V trimmed by 3 bases and J by 1 base, 7 bases remained unmatched. CDR1 and CDR2 from the germline V gene are DFQATT and SNEGSKA (reference sequence). The CDR3 consists of 16 residues. Written as DNA, the CDR3 is TGCAGTGCTAGGCCCAGCGGGAGACTGAACACCGGGGAGCTGTTTTTT. It yields the protein CSARPSGRLNTGELFF.

The chain combines TRBV5-1 with TRBJ1-5; 10 positions match TRBD1. Per the germline V gene, CDR1 is SGHRS and CDR2 is YFSETQ. The CDR3 extends over 14 amino acids. V gave up 7 bases and J gave up 1 base; unmatched junction bases: 2. The CDR3 loop is CASGTGDSNQPQHF. The CDR3 bases are TGCGCCAGCGGGACAGGGGACAGCAATCAGCCCCAGCATTTT.

This clonotype was observed once. The chain's CDR3 is CASSIDRGIPEAFF. The CDR3 region has the DNA TGTGCCAGTAGTATTGACAGGGGTATACCTGAAGCTTTCTTT. The J gene is TRBJ1-1, the V gene TRBV19, with TRBD1 matching 8 bases. The germline V gene encodes CDR1 LNHDA and CDR2 SQIVND (reference sequence). This CDR3 has 14 residues. With 3 bases clipped from V and 6 bases from J, the junction kept 6 bases outside the gene matches.

The rearrangement uses TRBV20-1 and TRBJ2-1; D is undetermined. The CDR3 is 12 amino acids. V shed 5 bases and J shed 6 bases, with 11 bases lying between them. Germline CDR1 and CDR2: DFQATT and SNEGSKA (reference sequence). CDR3 residues: CSASKEFNEQFF. The CDR3 DNA is TGCAGTGCTTCGAAGGAGTTCAATGAGCAGTTCTTC.

This clonotype occurred a few times. The genes are TRBV29-1 and TRBJ2-2; D unresolved. Germline lookup yields CDR1 SQVTM and CDR2 ANQGSEA. The CDR3 length is 14 residues. V lost 7 bases and J lost 3, with 15 bases in between. CDR3 region: CSASTLRDTGELFF. The CDR3 bases are TGCAGCGCTTCGACCCTACGGGACACCGGGGAGCTGTTTTTT.

The V call is TRBV7-6, the J call TRBJ2-1, with 8 bases fitting TRBD1. Germline CDR1 SGHVS, CDR2 FNYEAQ. This CDR3 is built from 15 residues. V trimming: 4 bases; J trimming: 7 bases; junction bases outside the gene matches: 9. The CDR3 reads CASSSPGTGGNEQFF. The DNA for the CDR3 is TGTGCCAGCAGCTCACCCGGGACAGGAGGTAATGAGCAGTTCTTC.